What follows are 11 T cell receptor beta chains derived from one specimen sequenced in a study of cytomegalovirus exposure and HLA in healthy donors. Generated by immunoSEQ multiplex PCR, the TCRdb table keeps only in-frame clones and is missing some. The sample carries 55,000 to 80,000 clones, approximately 95% recorded once. The sequencing sample was made of PBMCs. All receptors derive from a woman between 18 and 29 years old in good health and CMV-seropositive.

The chain links TRBV19 to TRBJ1-4, with a possible D match to TRBD1 (6 bases). Germline-derived CDR1 and CDR2 are LNHDA and SQIVND (reference sequence). This CDR3 region has 14 residues. Trimming shortened V by 5 bases and J by 6 bases, and 13 bases separated the two germline ends. The CDR3: CASSARGVYEKLFF. Here the CDR3 DNA reads TGTGCCAGTAGTGCCAGGGGCGTTTATGAAAAACTGTTTTTT.

The chain carries TRBV11-2 and TRBJ2-7; 9 nucleotides agree with TRBD1. CDR3 length equals 15 residues. Per the germline V gene, CDR1 is SGHAT and CDR2 is FQNNGV. The J segment lost 1 base and the V segment lost 5 bases, leaving 6 bases of the junction unmatched. As DNA, the CDR3 is TGTGCCAGCAGCCTCGGACAGGGGATTTCCTACGAGCAGTACTTC. It yields the protein CASSLGQGISYEQYF.

This chain uses TRBV6-1 with TRBJ2-3, with 7 bases that match TRBD2. In germline, CDR1 is MNHNS, CDR2 SASEGT. J lost 1 base, V lost 8 bases, and 3 bases had no gene match. The CDR3 contains 13 residues. The CDR3 is CASGGGRTDTQYF. CDR3 nucleotide sequence: TGTGCCAGCGGGGGGGGTCGCACAGATACGCAGTATTTT.

The J gene is TRBJ2-7, the V gene TRBV6-5; D is perhaps TRBD1 (6 bases). This CDR3 region has 15 residues. Per germline, CDR1 MNHEY and CDR2 SVGAGI. Trimming left V 2 bases short and J 3 bases short, with 14 bases between. CDR3 DNA sequence: TGTGCCAGCAGTTACGCGGCAGGGGTGGACTACGAGCAGTACTTC. Its translation: CASSYAAGVDYEQYF.

V and J are TRBV30 and TRBJ1-6; 9 nucleotides match TRBD1. J gave up 9 bases and V 4 bases, and 4 bases lay outside the gene matches. Germline lookup yields CDR1 GTSNPN and CDR2 SVGIG (reference sequence). The CDR3 loop spans 13 amino acids. The CDR3 nucleotides are TGTGCCTGGACCGGACAGGGGTCTTCACCCCTCCACTTT. Translated, it gives CAWTGQGSSPLHF.

The chain has TRBV7-9 and TRBJ2-3; the D gene is possibly TRBD2 (5 bases). Trimming removed 1 base from V and 6 bases from J, with 5 bases in between. Germline CDR1 SEHNR, CDR2 FQNEAQ (reference sequence). CDR3 length: 12 amino acids. In DNA form, the CDR3 reads TGTGCCAGCAGCTTAGGGGAGGATACGCAGTATTTT. It translates to CASSLGEDTQYF.

The rearrangement joins TRBV7-2 to TRBJ2-3; D possibly corresponds to TRBD2 (7 bases). The CDR3 extends over 14 amino acids. V lost 3 bases and J 5 bases, leaving 12 bases between the germline ends. Per germline, CDR1 SGHTA and CDR2 FQGNSA. The CDR3, as DNA: TGTGCCAGCAGCTTGGGGGGGGCAGGAGATACGCAGTATTTT. Translating it yields CASSLGGAGDTQYF.

This clone was observed once. This sequence joins TRBV4-3 and TRBJ1-2; tentative D call: TRBD1 (5 bases). The length of the CDR3 is 15 residues. The V end lost 0 bases, the J end lost 7 bases, and 15 bases lay between the germline ends. CDR1 is LGHNA and CDR2 is YSLEER in the germline V gene. The CDR3 sequence is CASSQDRGGVGGYTF. In nucleotides, the CDR3 is TGCGCCAGCAGCCAAGATCGGGGCGGGGTGGGTGGCTACACCTTC.

The chain recombines TRBV5-1 with TRBJ2-1; 13 bases are shared with TRBD2. CDR1 and CDR2 (germline): SGHRS, YFSETQ. The CDR3 is 16 residues long. V trimming: 2 bases; J trimming: 2 bases; junction bases outside the gene matches: 1. DNA for the CDR3: TGCGCCAGCAGCTTCGGGACTAGCGGGACCTACAATGAGCAGTTCTTC. It codes for CASSFGTSGTYNEQFF.

The V gene is TRBV27, the J gene TRBJ1-1; D call uncertain. Germline V lookup: CDR1 MNHEY, CDR2 SMNVEV (reference sequence). The ends were cut back, 5 bases at V and 2 bases at J, with 12 bases in the middle. This CDR3 has 14 amino acids. CDR3 coding DNA: TGTGCCAGCAGTCCCCTGTTGGGCAACACTGAAGCTTTCTTT. It is translated as CASSPLLGNTEAFF.

In nucleotides, the CDR3 is TGTGCCAGCAGCTTAGGTCGGGGGCAAGAGACCCAGTACTTC. Protein product: CASSLGRGQETQYF. V usage is TRBV7-2 and J usage is TRBJ2-5, with D possibly matching TRBD2 (6 bases). This CDR3 has 14 residues. Trimming removed 1 base from V and 2 bases from J, with 8 bases in between. Germline-derived CDR1 and CDR2 are SGHTA and FQGNSA.